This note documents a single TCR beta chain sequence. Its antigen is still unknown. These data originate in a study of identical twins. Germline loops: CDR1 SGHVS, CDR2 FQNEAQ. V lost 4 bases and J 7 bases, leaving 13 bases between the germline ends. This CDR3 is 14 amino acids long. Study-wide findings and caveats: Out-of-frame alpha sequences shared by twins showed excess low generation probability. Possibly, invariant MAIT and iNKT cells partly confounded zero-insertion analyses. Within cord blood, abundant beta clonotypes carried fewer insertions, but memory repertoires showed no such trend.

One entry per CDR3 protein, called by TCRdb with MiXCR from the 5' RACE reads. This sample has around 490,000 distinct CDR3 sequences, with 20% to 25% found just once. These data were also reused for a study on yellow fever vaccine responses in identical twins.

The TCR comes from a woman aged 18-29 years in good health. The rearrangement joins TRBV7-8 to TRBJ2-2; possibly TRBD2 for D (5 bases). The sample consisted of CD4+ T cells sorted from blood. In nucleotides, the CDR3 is TGTGCCAGCAGCTCGGTAGGAGGCGTCGGGGAGCTGTTTTTT. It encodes CASSSVGGVGELFF.